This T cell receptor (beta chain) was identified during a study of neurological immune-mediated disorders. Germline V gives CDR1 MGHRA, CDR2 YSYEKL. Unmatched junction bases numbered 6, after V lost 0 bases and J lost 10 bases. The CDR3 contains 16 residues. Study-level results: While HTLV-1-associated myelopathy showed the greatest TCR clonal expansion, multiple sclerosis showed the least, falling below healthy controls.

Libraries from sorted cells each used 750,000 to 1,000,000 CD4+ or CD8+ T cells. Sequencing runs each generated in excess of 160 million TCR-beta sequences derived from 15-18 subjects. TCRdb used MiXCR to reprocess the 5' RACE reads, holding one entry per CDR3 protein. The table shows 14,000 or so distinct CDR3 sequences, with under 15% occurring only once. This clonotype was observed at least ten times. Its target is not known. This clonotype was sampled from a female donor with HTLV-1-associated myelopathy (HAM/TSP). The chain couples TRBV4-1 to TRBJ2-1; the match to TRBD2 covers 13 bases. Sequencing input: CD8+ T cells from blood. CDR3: CASSQELAGGPEEQFF. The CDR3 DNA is TGCGCCAGCAGCCAAGAACTAGCGGGAGGGCCTGAGGAGCAGTTCTTC.